Below, 10 T cell receptor beta chains from the same sample are listed, as sequenced in a study of CD4 T cells in relation to SARS-CoV-2 and coronaviruses. Unexposed donor CD4+ T cells date from about 2011-2018, before the COVID-19 pandemic. After around nine days of culture, CD4+ T cells were isolated. The antigens these receptors bind are not known. The repertoire was sequenced with immunoSEQ multiplex PCR; TCRdb's copy has only in-frame clones and lacks some. The sample yields 20,000 to 25,000 clones, 76% seen once. The sequenced material came from CD4+ T cells from PBMCs, cultured in vitro. The receptors come from a human donor in good health.

This chain uses TRBV11-2 with TRBJ1-1; D is unresolved. Germline assignment: CDR1 SGHAT and CDR2 FQNNGV. V lost 5 bases to trimming and J lost 6 bases, with 7 bases between them. The length of the CDR3 is 11 residues. The CDR3 bases are TGTGCCAGCAGCCGAGGGTCTGAAGCTTTCTTT. Residues: CASSRGSEAFF.

The rearrangement uses TRBV20-1 and TRBJ1-4; 11 positions agree with TRBD1. V lost 3 bases, J lost 8 bases, and 2 bases stayed unmatched. The CDR3 is 13 amino acids. CDR1 and CDR2 (germline): DFQATT, SNEGSKA (reference sequence). The DNA of the CDR3 is TGCAGTGCTAGTCGGACAGGGGGCGAAAAACTGTTTTTT. It encodes CSASRTGGEKLFF.

The chain uses TRBV29-1 and TRBJ1-1, with D hard to call. CDR1 SQVTM and CDR2 ANQGSEA come from the germline V gene. Trimming left V 7 bases short and J 0 bases short, with 12 bases between. This CDR3 has 13 amino acids. CDR3 bases: TGCAGCGAGAGGGAGGATATGAACACTGAAGCTTTCTTT. Translation gives CSEREDMNTEAFF.

This clone was observed a handful of times. The chain links TRBV9 to TRBJ2-2; TRBD1 matches at 10 bases. Germline V lookup: CDR1 SGDLS, CDR2 YYNGEE. The CDR3 is made up of 14 amino acids. Unmatched junction bases numbered 4, after V lost 4 bases and J lost 7 bases. The CDR3 nucleotides are TGTGCCAGCAGCAGGACAGGGGGGATCGGGGAGCTGTTTTTT. Its protein is CASSRTGGIGELFF. Combining the CDR3 with reference TRBV9 and TRBJ2-2 gives the whole variable domain DSGVTQTPKHLITATGQRVTLRCSPRSGDLSVYWYQQSLDQGLQFLIQYYNGEERAKGNILERFSAQQFPDLHSELNLSSLELGDSALYFCASSRTGGIGELFFGEGSRLTVL.

The sample holds a few counts of this clone. This chain uses TRBV2 with TRBJ2-4; 7 bases are shared with TRBD2. The V gene end was trimmed by 2 bases and the J gene end by 8 bases; junction bases not matched to a gene: 9. The germline V gene encodes CDR1 SNHLY and CDR2 FYNNEI. CDR3 size: 15 residues. CDR3 loop: CASSERREGPYIQYF. Written as DNA, the CDR3 is TGTGCCAGCAGTGAACGGAGGGAGGGCCCGTACATTCAGTACTTC.

The V and J genes are TRBV19 and TRBJ1-3; a weak D match, TRBD1 (5 bases). V lost 4 bases and J 4 bases, leaving 17 bases between the germline ends. The CDR3 has 16 amino acids. Per the germline V gene, CDR1 is LNHDA and CDR2 is SQIVND (reference sequence). CDR3 sequence: CASSNTGLNSGNTIYF. DNA for the CDR3: TGTGCCAGTAGTAACACAGGCCTAAATTCCGGAAACACCATATATTTT.

The V call is TRBV19, the J call TRBJ1-1; D is perhaps TRBD1 (6 bases). The CDR3 contains 14 residues. V lost 3 bases to trimming and J lost 10 bases, with 18 bases between them. CDR1 is LNHDA, CDR2 SQIVND, per germline (reference sequence). DNA for the CDR3: TGTGCCAGTAGTATTCTTCAGGGGTTTGTGGGAGCTTTCTTT. It is translated as CASSILQGFVGAFF.

The chain carries TRBV6-5 and TRBJ1-3; D is perhaps TRBD1 (5 bases). The V gene's germline CDR1 is MNHEY and CDR2 SVGAGI. The V end lost 0 bases, the J end lost 8 bases, and 17 bases lay between the germline ends. This CDR3 comprises 16 residues. CDR3 in amino acids: CASSYSRGSRVDTIYF. The CDR3 DNA reads as TGTGCCAGCAGTTACTCGAGAGGCTCCAGGGTGGACACCATATATTTT.

This sequence joins TRBV2 and TRBJ2-1; the match to TRBD2 covers 14 bases. The length of the CDR3 is 16 residues. Germline V gene lookup returns CDR1 SNHLY and CDR2 FYNNEI. After removal of 6 bases from V and 8 bases from J, the junction contained 9 bases not matched to a gene. CDR3 loop: CASRTGLAGVLDEQFF. The CDR3 DNA sequence: TGTGCCAGCAGAACGGGACTAGCGGGAGTGTTGGATGAGCAGTTCTTC.

This chain connects TRBV2 to TRBJ1-4; D gene uncertain. V lost 2 bases to trimming and J lost 4 bases, with 11 bases between them. The V gene's germline CDR1 is SNHLY and CDR2 FYNNEI. This CDR3 region has 15 residues. CDR3 sequence: CASSENPRNNEKLFF. CDR3 sequence (DNA): TGTGCCAGCAGTGAAAACCCCAGGAATAATGAAAAACTGTTTTTT.